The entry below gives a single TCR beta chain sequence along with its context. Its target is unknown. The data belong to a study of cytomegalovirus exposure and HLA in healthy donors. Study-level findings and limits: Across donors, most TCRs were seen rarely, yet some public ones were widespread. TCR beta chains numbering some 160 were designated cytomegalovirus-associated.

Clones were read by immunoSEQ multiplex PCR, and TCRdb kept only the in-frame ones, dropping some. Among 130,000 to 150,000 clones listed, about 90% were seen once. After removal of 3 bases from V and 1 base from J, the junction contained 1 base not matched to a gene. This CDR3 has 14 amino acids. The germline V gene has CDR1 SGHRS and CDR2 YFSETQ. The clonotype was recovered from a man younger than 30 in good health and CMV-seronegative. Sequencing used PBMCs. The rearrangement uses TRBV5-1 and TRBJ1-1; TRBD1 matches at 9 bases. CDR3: CASSWDRENTEAFF. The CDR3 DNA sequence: TGCGCCAGCAGCTGGGACAGGGAGAACACTGAAGCTTTCTTT.